This paragraph covers one T cell receptor beta chain sequence. These data come from a study of blood T cell repertoires in COVID-19. The CDR3 length is 15 residues. V was cut by 1 base and J by 5 bases, with 15 bases left in between. Germline loops: CDR1 KGHSH, CDR2 LQKENI. Data came from immunoSEQ multiplex PCR; TCRdb stores just in-frame clones and leaves some out. The table includes a few hundred thousand clones, roughly 87% detected once. The source material was peripheral blood. The chain carries TRBV18 and TRBJ2-7; D is unresolved. The clonotype comes from a woman aged 40-49 years who had recovered from COVID-19. The CDR3: CASSPLTLSSDEQYF. In nucleotides, the CDR3 is TGTGCCAGCTCACCACTGACACTGTCGTCCGACGAGCAGTACTTC. Using reference TRBV18 and TRBJ2-7 for the parts outside the CDR3, the full variable domain is NAGVMQNPRHLVRRRGQEARLRCSPMKGHSHVYWYRQLPEEGLKFMVYLQKENIIDESGMPKERFSAEFPKEGPSILRIQQVVRGDSAAYFCASSPLTLSSDEQYFGPGTRLTVT.